This T cell receptor (beta chain) was found in a study of T cell responses to AZD1222 COVID-19 vaccine. Study-level information: Second doses were pooled across both intervals (about 4 or about 12 weeks).

Study-level results: Among vaccine-associated CD4 TCRs, coverage spanned spike, with dominance at 160-218 and 743-854.

As regards this clone: What it binds is not known.

Using immunoSEQ multiplex PCR, the repertoire was profiled, and TCRdb retains in-frame clones only, with some absent. The sample consists of more than 95,000 clones, approximately 87% of them appearing once. The sample consisted of peripheral blood, taken on day 0 of AZD1222 vaccination. The TCR comes from an adult in good health.

The CDR3 spells CASSLTRGTEAFF. The CDR3 DNA reads as TGTGCCAGCAGCTTAACGAGGGGGACTGAAGCTTTCTTT. The chain joins TRBV13 to TRBJ1-1; D possibly corresponds to TRBD1 (6 bases). This CDR3 has 13 residues. Germline V gene lookup returns CDR1 PRHDT and CDR2 FYEKMQ (reference sequence). V gave up 2 bases and J gave up 5 bases, with 9 bases separating them.